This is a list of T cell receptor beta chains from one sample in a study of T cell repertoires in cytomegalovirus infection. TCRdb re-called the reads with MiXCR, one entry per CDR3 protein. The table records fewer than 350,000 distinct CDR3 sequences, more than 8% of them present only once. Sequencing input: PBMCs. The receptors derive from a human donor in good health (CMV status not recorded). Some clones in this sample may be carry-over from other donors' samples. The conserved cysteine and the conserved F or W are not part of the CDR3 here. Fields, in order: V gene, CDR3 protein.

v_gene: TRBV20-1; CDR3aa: SARHLTGTDNQPQH
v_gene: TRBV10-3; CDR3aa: AVQNPGGAGAYEQY
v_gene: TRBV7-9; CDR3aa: ASSLFGQGAKSSGNTIY
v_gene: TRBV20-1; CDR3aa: SAPDRAHEQY
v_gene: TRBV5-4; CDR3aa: ASSLGAANTGELF
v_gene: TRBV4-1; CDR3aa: ASSQTGTGQEKLF
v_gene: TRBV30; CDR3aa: AWLRYNSGELF
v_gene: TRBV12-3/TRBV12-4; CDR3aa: ASSFGDIRNQPQH
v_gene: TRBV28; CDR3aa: ASTRGVGQPQH
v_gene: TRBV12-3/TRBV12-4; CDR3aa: ASSWDRWNSPLH
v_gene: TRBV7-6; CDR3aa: ASSLGGQTSYEQY